The subject of this entry is one T cell receptor beta chain. This specimen belongs to a study of T cell responses to AZD1222 COVID-19 vaccine. TCRdb keeps only in-frame clones here, not all; method: immunoSEQ multiplex PCR. The sample has around 110,000 clones, 88% seen once; the top ten hold around 8.7%. This CDR3 spans 15 amino acids. Trimming removed 2 bases from V and 1 base from J, with 10 bases in between. Germline CDR1 MNHEY, CDR2 SVGAGI. The sequenced sample was peripheral blood, obtained on day 0 of AZD1222 vaccination. The sequence came from an adult in good health. The chain has TRBV6-5 and TRBJ2-3; possibly TRBD1 or TRBD2 for D (5 bases each). CDR3 bases: TGTGCCAGCAGTTACGGGACCCGAGGCACAGATACGCAGTATTTT. Encoded protein: CASSYGTRGTDTQYF.